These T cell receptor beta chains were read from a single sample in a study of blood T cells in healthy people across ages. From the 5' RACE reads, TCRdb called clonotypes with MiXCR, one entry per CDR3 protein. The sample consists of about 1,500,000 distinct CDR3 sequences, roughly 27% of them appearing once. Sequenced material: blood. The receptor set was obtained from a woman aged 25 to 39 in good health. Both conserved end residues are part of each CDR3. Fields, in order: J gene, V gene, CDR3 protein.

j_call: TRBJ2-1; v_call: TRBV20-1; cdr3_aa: CSARVAPALAEQFF
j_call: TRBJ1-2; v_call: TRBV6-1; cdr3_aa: CASGKTDSYGYTF
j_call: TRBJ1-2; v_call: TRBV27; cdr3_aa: CASSTGQVNYGYTF
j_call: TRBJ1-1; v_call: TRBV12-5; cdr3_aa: CASGLFGTEAFF
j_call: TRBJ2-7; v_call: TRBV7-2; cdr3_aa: CTSSLEFLAGDEQYF
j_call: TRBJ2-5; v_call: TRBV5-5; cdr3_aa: CASSLTLSEETQYF
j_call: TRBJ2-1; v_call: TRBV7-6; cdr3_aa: CASSSPTNHNEQFF
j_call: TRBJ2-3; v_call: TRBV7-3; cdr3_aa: CASSSKGGRDTQYF
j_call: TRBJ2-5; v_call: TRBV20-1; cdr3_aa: CSASVAGRGQETQYF
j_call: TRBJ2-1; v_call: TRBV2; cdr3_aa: CASTNYYNEQFF
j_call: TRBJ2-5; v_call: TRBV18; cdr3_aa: CASSSNPAGTQETQYF
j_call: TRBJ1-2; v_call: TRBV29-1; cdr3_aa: CSVFDSADGYTF
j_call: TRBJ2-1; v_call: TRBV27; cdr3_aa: CASSLSLTGGPNEQFF
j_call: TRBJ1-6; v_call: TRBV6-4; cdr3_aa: CASSVVSSNSPLHF
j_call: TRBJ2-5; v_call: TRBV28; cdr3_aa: CASSLVSRGKTQYF
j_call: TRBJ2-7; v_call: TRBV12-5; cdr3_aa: CASVPPRGYEQYF
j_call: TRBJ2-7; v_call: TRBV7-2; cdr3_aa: CASSLARLGTYEQYF
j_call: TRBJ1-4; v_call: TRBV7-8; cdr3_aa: CASSAPGGEKLFF
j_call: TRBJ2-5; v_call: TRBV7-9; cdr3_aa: CASSQQEGLAGIAEQYF
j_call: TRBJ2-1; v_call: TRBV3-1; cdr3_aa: CASSQDQMTYNEQFF
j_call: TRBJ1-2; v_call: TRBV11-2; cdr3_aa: CASSRPGGYGYTF
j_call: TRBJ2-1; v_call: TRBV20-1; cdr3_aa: CSALWTGRFEEQFF
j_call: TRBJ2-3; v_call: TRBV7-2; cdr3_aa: CASSLRKGTDTQYF
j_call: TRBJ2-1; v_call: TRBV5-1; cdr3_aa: CASSWASGSSYNEQFF
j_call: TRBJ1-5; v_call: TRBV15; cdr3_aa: CATSREGRVHSNQPQHF
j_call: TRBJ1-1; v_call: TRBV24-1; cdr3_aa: CATSGHPNTEAFF
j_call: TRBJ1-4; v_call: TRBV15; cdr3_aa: CATSRDGDSEKLFF
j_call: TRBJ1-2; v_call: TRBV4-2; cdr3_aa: CASSQEESYGYTF
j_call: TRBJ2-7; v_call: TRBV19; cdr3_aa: CASSKGVQGYEQYF
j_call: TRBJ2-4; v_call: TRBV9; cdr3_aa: CASSVGTNENIQYF
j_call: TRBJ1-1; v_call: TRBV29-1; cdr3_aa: CSVDLGAHTEAFF
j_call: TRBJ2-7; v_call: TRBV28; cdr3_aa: CASSLEAGGPGVDEQYF
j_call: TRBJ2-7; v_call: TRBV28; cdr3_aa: CASTSLAGSYEQYF
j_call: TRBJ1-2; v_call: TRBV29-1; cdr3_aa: CSVDSLLGGYTF
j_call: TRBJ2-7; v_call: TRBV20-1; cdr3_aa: CSARGGPAYEQYF
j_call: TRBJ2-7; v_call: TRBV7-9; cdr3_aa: CASSFTAYEQYF
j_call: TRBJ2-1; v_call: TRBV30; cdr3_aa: CAWTQNSYNEQFF
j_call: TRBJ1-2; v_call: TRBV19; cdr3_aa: CASSIGENYGYTF
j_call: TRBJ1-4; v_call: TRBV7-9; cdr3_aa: CASKETGNEKLFF
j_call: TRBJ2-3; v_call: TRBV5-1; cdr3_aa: CASSLSGLFSDTQYF